This T cell receptor (beta chain) was recovered during a study of glioma-infiltrating T cells. Notes on the study in general: Tissue and blood shared very few CDR3 sequences. Non-neoplastic patients had below-expected tissue-blood divergence, while all gliomas exceeded expectation.

Germline CDR1 and CDR2: SGHTA and FQGTGA. The V end lost 5 bases, the J end lost 1 base, and 7 bases lay between the germline ends. The CDR3 has 13 amino acids. The iRepertoire nested amplicon-rescue multiplex PCR amplified TCR alpha and beta CDR3s from RNA. One-step reverse transcription and amplification started from around 100-400 ng of tissue mRNA or PBMC total RNA. TCRdb fed the multiplex PCR reads into MiXCR, producing one record per CDR3 protein. Of about 130,000 distinct CDR3 sequences in the sample, 20% to 25% were seen once. Concerning this clonotype itself: Its target is not known.

This rearrangement joins TRBV7-3 to TRBJ2-3; D is undetermined. The specimen sequenced was glioma tissue, nonneoplastic brain tissue, or PBMCs (not recorded which). The TCR originated in a human donor with low-grade glioma or glioblastoma, undergoing nonglioma brain surgery, or in good health (not recorded which). The CDR3 DNA sequence: TGTGCCAGCAGCCCAGACCGCACAGATACGCAGTATTTT. It codes for CASSPDRTDTQYF. The full variable domain, its missing parts supplied by reference TRBV7-3 and TRBJ2-3, is GAGVSQTPSNKVTEKGKYVELRCDPISGHTALYWYRQSLGQGPEFLIYFQGTGAADDSGLPNDRFFAVRPEGSVSTLKIQRTERGDSAVYLCASSPDRTDTQYFGPGTRLTVL.